This record concerns one T cell receptor (beta chain) sequence. Its binding antigen is unknown. Base qualities are not recorded, but no much larger clone differs from it by a single base. Libraries came from the immunoSEQ multiplex PCR assay. In its TCRdb copy, this immuneACCESS table keeps in-frame sequences only and misses some clones. Where compared with another copy, unresolved V genes explain less than half of these, and the others have no known cause. The sample table contains approximately 490,000 clones; only one count was recorded for 78% of them. The ten largest make up roughly 0.013% of the sample. The sample originates from a study of shared T cell receptors in the human thymus (dated by TCRdb to the early 2020s). Study-level background: The study examined how self-reactive, shared T-cell receptor alpha chains are generated in the human thymus.

The germline V gene (reference sequence) gives CDR1 as SGHNT and CDR2 as YYREEE. The CDR3 numbers 19 residues from cysteine through phenylalanine. Just the 57-base CDR3 DNA is kept, in frame starting at base 1. V ends up 3 bases short and J 6 bases short, with an unmatched junction base count of 20. This sample was shared with a second study, whose subject was human thymus T cells. As described in the second report: Immunologically healthy infants undergoing open corrective cardiac surgery for congenital heart defects in Finland were used as donors. Thymus tissue was collected as surgical resects that were removed during corrective cardiac surgery. Usage of V and J gene segments appeared to be biased in both the thymic and the peripheral blood repertoires. The related research found that thymic TCR repertoires overlapped highly between unrelated individuals. The study used under 10 infant thymus samples plus four related peripheral blood samples to characterize TCR alpha and beta repertoires. Donor ages ranging from roughly 6 to 250 days were recorded, and a handful of male and a couple of female infants were included in the cohort. Thymocytes were freed from the tissue by mechanical means and kept at -70 degrees C as pellets of roughly 9-34 million cells. Genomic DNA was extracted from frozen cell pellets with a QIAsymphony instrument. The immunoSEQ multiplex PCR assay was used to amplify the TCRB and TCRAD loci from a standardized amount of quality-controlled genomic DNA. Amplicons spanned the V(D)J region at a length sufficient to cover the CDR3 and identify V and J genes. Amplicon sequencing was performed on an Illumina platform through the commercial immunoSEQ service. Primer bias and sequencing errors were corrected using previously described methods, and TCRAD and TCRB definitions followed the IMGT database. The repertoires were analysed using immunoSEQ Analyzer 3.0 and VDJTools for basic statistics, V/J segment usage, diversity estimates, rarefaction and pairwise overlap. Chao1, ChaoE, Efron-Thisted, Shannon and inverse Simpson indices were used to estimate diversity, which was also estimated on datasets down-sampled to the smallest sample. Repertoire overlap was determined by strict matching of CDR3 nucleotide sequence, V gene and J gene, and Jaccard-based multidimensional scaling clustering was applied. Thymus samples yielded on average around 800,000 unique TCRB clonotypes, compared with 80,000 to 85,000 from blood samples.

This receptor was taken from a boy under two years old with a congenital heart defect. Donor details come from another sample of the same person, matched by shared clones. The sequence joins TRBV5-4 to TRBJ1-1, with 10 central nucleotides matching TRBD1. The specimen was thymocytes. The bases read TGTGCCAGCAGCTCCTCACCTGTTCATAAGACAGGGGGCTTCCCTGAAGCTTTCTTT. Its protein reads: CASSSSPVHKTGGFPEAFF.